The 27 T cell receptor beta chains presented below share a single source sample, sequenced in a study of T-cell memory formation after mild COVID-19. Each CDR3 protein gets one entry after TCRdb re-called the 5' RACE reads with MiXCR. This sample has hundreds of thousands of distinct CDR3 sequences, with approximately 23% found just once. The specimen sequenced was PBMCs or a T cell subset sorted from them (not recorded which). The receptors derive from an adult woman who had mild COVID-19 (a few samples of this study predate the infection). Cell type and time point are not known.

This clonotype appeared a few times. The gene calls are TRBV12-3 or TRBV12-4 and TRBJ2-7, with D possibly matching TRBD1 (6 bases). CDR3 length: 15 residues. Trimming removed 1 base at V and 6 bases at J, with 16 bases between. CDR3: CASSLVGQGLVEQYF. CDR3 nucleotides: TGTGCCAGCAGTTTAGTCGGGCAGGGGTTAGTCGAGCAGTACTTC.

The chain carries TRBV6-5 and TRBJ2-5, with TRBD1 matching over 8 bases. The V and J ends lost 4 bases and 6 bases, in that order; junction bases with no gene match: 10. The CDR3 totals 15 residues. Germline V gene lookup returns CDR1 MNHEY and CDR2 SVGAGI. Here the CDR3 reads CASSSAGGAGKTQYF. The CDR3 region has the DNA TGTGCCAGCAGTTCGGCAGGGGGCGCGGGAAAGACCCAGTACTTC.

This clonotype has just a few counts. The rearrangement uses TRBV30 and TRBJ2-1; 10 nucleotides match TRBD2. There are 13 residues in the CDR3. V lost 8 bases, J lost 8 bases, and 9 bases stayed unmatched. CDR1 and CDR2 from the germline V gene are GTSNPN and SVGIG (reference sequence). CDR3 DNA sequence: TGTGCCACTACTGCACTAGCGGGACATGAGCAGTTCTTC. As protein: CATTALAGHEQFF.

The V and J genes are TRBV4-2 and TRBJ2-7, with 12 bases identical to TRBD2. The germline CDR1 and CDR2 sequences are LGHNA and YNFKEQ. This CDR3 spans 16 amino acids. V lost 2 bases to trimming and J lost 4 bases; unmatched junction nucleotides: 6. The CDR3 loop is CASSQLASGGVYEQYF. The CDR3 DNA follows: TGTGCCAGCAGCCAACTTGCTAGCGGGGGGGTGTACGAGCAGTACTTC.

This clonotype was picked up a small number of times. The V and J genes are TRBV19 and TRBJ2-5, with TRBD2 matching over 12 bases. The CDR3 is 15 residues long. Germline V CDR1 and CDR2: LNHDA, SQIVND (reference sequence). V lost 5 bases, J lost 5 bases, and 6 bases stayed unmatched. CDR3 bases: TGTGCCAGTAGTCCCCGGACTAGCGGGGTCGAGACCCAGTACTTC. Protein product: CASSPRTSGVETQYF.

CDR3 sequence reads: CASRDNGYEQYF. For the CDR3, the DNA is TGTGCCAGCAGGGACAACGGGTACGAGCAGTACTTC. V gene TRBV6-2 or TRBV6-3 combines with J gene TRBJ2-7; D is perhaps TRBD1 (5 bases). V shed 6 bases and J shed 4 bases, with 10 bases lying between them. The CDR3 totals 12 residues. From germline, CDR1 is MNHEY and CDR2 SVGEGT.

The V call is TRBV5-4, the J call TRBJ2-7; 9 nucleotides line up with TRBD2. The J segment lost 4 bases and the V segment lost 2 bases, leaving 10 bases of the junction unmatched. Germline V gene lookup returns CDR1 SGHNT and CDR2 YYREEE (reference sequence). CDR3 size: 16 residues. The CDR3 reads CASSLKREVLGYEQYF. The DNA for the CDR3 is TGTGCCAGCAGCTTAAAGCGGGAGGTGCTCGGATACGAGCAGTACTTC.

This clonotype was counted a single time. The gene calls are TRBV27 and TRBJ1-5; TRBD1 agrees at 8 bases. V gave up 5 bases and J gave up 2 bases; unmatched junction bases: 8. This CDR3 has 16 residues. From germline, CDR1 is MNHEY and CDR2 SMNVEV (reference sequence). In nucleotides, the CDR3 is TGTGCCAGCAGTCTACTTTGGACAGGGCGCAATCAGCCCCAGCATTTT. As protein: CASSLLWTGRNQPQHF.

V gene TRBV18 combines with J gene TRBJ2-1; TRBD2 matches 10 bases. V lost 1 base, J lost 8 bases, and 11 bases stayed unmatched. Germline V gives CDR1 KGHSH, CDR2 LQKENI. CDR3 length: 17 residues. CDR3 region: CASSPQGPSGSQDEQFF. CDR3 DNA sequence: TGTGCCAGCTCACCACAGGGTCCTAGCGGGAGTCAGGATGAGCAGTTCTTC. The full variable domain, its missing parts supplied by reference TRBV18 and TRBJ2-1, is NAGVMQNPRHLVRRRGQEARLRCSPMKGHSHVYWYRQLPEEGLKFMVYLQKENIIDESGMPKERFSAEFPKEGPSILRIQQVVRGDSAAYFCASSPQGPSGSQDEQFFGPGTRLTVL.

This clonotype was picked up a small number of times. The CDR3, as DNA: TGTGCCAGCAGCCGTTGGACAGACTCAGATACGCAGTATTTT. Protein sequence: CASSRWTDSDTQYF. The rearrangement links TRBV11-2 to TRBJ2-3, with D perhaps matching TRBD1 (6 bases). This CDR3 is built from 14 residues. Trimming removed 5 bases at V and 4 bases at J, with 13 bases between. CDR1 and CDR2 from the germline V gene are SGHAT and FQNNGV.

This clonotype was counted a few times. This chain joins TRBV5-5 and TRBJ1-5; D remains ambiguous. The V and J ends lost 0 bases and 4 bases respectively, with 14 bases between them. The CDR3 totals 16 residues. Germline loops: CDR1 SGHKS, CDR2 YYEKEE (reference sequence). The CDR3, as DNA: TGTGCCAGCAGCTTGGGGCACCAGAGTCCGAATCAGCCCCAGCATTTT. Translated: CASSLGHQSPNQPQHF.

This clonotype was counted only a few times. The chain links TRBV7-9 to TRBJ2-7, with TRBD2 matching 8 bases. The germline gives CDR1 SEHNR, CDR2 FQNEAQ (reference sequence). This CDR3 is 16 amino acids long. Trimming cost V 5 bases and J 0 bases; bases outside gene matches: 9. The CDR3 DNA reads TGTGCCAGCAGCCCCCCTGCGGGAGGCGACTCCTACGAGCAGTACTTC. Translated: CASSPPAGGDSYEQYF.

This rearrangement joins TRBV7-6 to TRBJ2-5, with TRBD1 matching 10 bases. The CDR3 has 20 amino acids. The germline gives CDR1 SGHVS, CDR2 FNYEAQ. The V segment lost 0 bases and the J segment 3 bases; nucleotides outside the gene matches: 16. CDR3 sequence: CASSLAGGLETGGREETQYF. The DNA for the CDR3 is TGTGCCAGCAGCTTAGCTGGAGGATTGGAGACAGGGGGCAGGGAAGAGACCCAGTACTTC. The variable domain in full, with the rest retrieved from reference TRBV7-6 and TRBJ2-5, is GAGVSQSPRYKVTKRGQDVALRCDPISGHVSLYWYRQALGQGPEFLTYFNYEAQQDKSGLPNDRFSAERPEGSISTLTIQRTEQRDSAMYRCASSLAGGLETGGREETQYFGPGTRLLVL.

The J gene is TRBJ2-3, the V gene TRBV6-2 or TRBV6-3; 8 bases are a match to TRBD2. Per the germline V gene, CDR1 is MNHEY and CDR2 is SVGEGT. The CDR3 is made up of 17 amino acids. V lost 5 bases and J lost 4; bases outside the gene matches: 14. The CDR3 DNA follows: TGTGCCAGCAGTCCCTATCTAGCGGGCGGCTCTCCAGATACGCAGTATTTT. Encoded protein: CASSPYLAGGSPDTQYF.

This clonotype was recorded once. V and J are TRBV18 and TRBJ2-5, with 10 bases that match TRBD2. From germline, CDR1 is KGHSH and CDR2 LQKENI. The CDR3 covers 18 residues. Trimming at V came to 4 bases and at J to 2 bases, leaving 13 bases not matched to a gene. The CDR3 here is CASSREMGGLALQETQYF. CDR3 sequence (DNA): TGTGCCAGCTCACGGGAAATGGGGGGACTAGCGTTACAAGAGACCCAGTACTTC.

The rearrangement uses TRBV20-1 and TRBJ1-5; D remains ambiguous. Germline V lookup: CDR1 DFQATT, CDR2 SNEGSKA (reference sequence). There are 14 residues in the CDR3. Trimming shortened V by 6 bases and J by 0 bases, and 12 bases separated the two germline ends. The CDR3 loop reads CSAGRGYSNQPQHF. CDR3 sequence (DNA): TGCAGTGCCGGAAGAGGCTATAGCAATCAGCCCCAGCATTTT.

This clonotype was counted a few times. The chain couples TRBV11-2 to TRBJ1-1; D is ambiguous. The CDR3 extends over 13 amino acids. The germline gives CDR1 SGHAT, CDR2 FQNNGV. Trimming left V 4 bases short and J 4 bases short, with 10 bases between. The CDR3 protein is CASSYEAPTEAFF. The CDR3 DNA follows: TGTGCCAGCAGCTATGAAGCCCCCACTGAAGCTTTCTTT.

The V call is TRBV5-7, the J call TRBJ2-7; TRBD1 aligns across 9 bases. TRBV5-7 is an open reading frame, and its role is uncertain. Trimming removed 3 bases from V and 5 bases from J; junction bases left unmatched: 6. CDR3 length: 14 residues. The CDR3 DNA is TGTGCCAGCAGCTCTACCGGGACAGGGCACGAGCAGTACTTC. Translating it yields CASSSTGTGHEQYF.

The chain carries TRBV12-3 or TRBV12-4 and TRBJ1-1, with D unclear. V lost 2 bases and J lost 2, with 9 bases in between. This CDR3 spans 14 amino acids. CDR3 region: CASSLYLGNTEAFF. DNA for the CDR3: TGTGCCAGCAGTTTATACCTTGGCAACACTGAAGCTTTCTTT.

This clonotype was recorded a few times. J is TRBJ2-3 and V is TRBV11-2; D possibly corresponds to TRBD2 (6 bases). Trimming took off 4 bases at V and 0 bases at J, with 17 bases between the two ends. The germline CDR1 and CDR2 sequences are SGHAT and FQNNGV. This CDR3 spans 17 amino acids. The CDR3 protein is CASSSWRARGSTDTQYF. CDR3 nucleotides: TGTGCCAGCAGCTCATGGCGTGCTCGGGGGAGCACAGATACGCAGTATTTT.

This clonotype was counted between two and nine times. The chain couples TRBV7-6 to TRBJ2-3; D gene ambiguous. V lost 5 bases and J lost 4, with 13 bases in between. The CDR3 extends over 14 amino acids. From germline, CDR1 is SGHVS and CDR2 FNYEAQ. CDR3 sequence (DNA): TGTGCCAGCAGCCCCCTTTCGGCCGCAGATACGCAGTATTTT. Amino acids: CASSPLSAADTQYF.

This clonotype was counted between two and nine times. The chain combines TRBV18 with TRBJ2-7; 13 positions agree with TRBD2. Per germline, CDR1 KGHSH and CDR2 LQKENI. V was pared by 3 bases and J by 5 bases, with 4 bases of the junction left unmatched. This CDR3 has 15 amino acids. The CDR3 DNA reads TGTGCCAGCTCACCCACCGGACTAGCGGGGGACGAGCAGTACTTC. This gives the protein CASSPTGLAGDEQYF.

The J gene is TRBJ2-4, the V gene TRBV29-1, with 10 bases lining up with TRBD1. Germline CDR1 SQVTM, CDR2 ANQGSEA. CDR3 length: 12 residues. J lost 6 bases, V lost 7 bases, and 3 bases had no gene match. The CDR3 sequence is CSAGQGGNIQYF. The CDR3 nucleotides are TGCAGCGCTGGACAGGGGGGAAACATTCAGTACTTC.

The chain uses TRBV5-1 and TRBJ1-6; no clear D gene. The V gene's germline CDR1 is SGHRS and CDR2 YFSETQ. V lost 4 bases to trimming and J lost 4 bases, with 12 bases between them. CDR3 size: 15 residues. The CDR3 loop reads CASSDQSAYNSPLHF. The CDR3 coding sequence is TGCGCCAGCAGCGACCAGTCAGCTTATAATTCACCCCTCCACTTT.

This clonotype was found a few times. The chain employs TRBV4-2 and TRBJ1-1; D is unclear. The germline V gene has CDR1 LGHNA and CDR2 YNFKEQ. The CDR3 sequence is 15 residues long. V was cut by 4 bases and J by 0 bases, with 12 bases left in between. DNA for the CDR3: TGTGCCAGCAGCCCCCCCGGTGCCCTGAACACTGAAGCTTTCTTT. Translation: CASSPPGALNTEAFF.

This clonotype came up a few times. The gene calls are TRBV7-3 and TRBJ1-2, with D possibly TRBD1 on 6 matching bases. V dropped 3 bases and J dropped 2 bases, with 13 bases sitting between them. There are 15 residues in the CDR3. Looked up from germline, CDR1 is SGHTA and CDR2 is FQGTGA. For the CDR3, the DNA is TGTGCCAGCAGCTTCACAGGGTCGGGGAACTATGGCTACACCTTC. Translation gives CASSFTGSGNYGYTF.

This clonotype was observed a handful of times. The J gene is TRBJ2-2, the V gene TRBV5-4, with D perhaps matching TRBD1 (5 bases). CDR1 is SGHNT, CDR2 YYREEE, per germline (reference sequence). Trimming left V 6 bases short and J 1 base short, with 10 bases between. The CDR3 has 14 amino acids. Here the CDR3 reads CASKGQGNTGELFF. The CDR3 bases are TGTGCCAGCAAGGGGCAGGGGAACACCGGGGAGCTGTTTTTT.